This T cell receptor (beta chain) was recovered during a study of CD8+ T cells in alopecia areata. Described treatment: oral pan-JAK inhibitor, 5-10 mg twice daily. It was from alopecia areata patients that lesional scalp punch biopsies and peripheral blood were collected. This clone was detected only a few times. Germline V gene sequence: CDR1 MGHDK, CDR2 SYGVNS. This CDR3 spans 15 amino acids. V was cut by 6 bases and J by 7 bases, with 21 bases left in between. cDNA serving as the sequencing template came from extracted, reverse transcribed RNA. The assay was immunoSEQ multiplex PCR, and TCRdb's table has in-frame clones only and misses some. The sample carries about 5,400 clones, approximately 74% recorded once.

This TCR derives from a human donor with alopecia areata. The V call is TRBV25-1, the J call TRBJ1-2; tentatively, D is TRBD1 (5 bases). The specimen was skin, collected at week 24, from a patient treated with tofacitinib. CDR3: CASSPGLSGGVGYTF. The CDR3, as DNA: TGTGCCAGCAGCCCTGGACTCTCCGGAGGGGTTGGCTACACCTTC.